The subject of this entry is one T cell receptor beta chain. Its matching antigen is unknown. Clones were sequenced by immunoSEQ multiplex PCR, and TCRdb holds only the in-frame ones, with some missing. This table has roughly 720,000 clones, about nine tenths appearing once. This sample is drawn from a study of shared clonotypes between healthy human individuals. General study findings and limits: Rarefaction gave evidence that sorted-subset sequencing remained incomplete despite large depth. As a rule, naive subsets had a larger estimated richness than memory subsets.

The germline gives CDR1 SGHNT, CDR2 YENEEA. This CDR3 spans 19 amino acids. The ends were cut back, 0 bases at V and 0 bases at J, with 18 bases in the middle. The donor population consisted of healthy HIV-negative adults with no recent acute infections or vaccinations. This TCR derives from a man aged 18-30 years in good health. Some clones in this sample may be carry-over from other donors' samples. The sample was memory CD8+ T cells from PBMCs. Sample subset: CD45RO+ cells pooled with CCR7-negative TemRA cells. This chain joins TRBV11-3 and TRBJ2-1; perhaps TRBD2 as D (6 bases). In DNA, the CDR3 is TGTGCCAGCAGCTTAGATTGGGGCGGGGCGGCAAGCTCCTACAATGAGCAGTTCTTC. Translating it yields CASSLDWGGAASSYNEQFF.